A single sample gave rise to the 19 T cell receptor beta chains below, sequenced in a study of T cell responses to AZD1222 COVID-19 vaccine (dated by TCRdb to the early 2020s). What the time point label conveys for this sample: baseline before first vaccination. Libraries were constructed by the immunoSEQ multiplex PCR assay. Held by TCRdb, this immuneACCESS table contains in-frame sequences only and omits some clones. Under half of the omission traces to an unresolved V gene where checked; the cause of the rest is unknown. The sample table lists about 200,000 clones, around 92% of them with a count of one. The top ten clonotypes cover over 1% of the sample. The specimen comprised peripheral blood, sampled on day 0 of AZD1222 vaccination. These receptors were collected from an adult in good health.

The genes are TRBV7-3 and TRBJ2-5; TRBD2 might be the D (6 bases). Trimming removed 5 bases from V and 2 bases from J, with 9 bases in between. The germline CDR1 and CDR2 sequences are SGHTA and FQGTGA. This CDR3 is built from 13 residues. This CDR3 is CASSRGSQETQYF. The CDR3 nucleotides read TGTGCCAGCAGCCGGGGGTCTCAAGAGACCCAGTACTTC.

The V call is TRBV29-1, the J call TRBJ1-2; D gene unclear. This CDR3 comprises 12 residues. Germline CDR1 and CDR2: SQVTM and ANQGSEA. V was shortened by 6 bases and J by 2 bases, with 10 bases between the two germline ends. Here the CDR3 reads CSVVTVNYGYTF. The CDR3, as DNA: TGCAGCGTCGTCACCGTAAACTATGGCTACACCTTC.

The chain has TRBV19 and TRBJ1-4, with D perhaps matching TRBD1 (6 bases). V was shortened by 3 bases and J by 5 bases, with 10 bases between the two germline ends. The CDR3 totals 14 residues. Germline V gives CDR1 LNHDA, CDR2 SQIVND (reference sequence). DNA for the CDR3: TGTGCCAGTAGTATCCGGACAGACAATGAAAAACTGTTTTTT. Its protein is CASSIRTDNEKLFF.

CDR3 residues: CASSQDLGVRAFF. CDR3 DNA: TGTGCCAGCAGCCAAGATTTAGGGGTAAGAGCTTTCTTT. The V gene is TRBV14, the J gene TRBJ1-1; tentatively, D is TRBD1 (5 bases). Germline CDR1 is SGHDN and CDR2 is FVKESK. The CDR3 is made up of 13 amino acids. V lost 0 bases and J 10 bases, leaving 12 bases between the germline ends.

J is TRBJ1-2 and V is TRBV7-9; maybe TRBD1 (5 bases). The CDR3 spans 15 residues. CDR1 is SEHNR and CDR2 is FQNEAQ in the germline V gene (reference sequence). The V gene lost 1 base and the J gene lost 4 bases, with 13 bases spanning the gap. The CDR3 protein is CASSLGRLQGYGYTF. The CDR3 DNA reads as TGTGCCAGCAGCTTAGGTCGGTTGCAGGGCTATGGCTACACCTTC.

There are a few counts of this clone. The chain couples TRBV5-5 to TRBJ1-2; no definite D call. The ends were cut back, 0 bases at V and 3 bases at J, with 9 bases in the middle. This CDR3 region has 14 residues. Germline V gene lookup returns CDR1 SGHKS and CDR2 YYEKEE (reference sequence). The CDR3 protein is CASSLVEIHYGYTF. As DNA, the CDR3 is TGTGCCAGCAGCTTGGTTGAAATACACTATGGCTACACCTTC.

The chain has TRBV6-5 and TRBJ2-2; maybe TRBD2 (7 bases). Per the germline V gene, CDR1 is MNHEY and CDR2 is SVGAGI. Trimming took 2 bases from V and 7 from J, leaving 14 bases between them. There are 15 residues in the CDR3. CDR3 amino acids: CASSYVGGRDGELFF. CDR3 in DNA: TGTGCCAGCAGTTACGTCGGGGGGCGGGACGGGGAGCTGTTTTTT.

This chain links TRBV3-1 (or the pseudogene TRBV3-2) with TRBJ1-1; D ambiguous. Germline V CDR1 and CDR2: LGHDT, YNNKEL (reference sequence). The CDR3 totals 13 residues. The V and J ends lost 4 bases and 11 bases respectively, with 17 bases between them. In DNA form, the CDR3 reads TGTGCCAGCAGCCTCCGAGGGCGGGGTACGGCTTTCTTT. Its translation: CASSLRGRGTAFF.

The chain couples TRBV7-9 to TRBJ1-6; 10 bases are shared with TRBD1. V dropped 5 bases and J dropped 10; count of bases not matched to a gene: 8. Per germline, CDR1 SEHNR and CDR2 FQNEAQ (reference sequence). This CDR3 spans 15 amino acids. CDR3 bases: TGTGCCAGCAGCCTGGGACAGGGGTTAAGATCACCCCTCCACTTT. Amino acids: CASSLGQGLRSPLHF.

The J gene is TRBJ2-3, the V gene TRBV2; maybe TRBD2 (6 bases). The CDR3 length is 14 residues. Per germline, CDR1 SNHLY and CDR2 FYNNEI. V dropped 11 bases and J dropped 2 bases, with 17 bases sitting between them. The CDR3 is CAASQDYNTDTQYF. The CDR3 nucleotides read TGTGCCGCAAGTCAGGACTATAACACAGATACGCAGTATTTT.

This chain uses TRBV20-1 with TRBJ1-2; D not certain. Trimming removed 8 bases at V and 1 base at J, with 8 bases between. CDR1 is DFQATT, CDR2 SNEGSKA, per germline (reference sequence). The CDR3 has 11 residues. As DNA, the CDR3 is TGCAGTACTGGTCTTAACTATGGCTACACCTTC. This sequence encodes CSTGLNYGYTF.

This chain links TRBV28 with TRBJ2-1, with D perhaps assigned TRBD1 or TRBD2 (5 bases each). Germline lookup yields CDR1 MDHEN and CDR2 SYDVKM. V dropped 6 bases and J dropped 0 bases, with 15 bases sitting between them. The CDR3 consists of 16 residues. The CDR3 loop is CASSVGATSSYNEQFF. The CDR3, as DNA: TGTGCCAGCAGCGTCGGGGCGACAAGCTCCTACAATGAGCAGTTCTTC.

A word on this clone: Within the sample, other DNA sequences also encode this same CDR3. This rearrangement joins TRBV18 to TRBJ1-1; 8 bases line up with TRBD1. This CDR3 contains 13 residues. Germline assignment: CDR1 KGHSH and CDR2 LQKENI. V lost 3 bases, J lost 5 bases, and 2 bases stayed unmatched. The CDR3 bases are TGTGCCAGCTCACCCACAGGGGGGACTGAAGCTTTCTTT. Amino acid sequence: CASSPTGGTEAFF.

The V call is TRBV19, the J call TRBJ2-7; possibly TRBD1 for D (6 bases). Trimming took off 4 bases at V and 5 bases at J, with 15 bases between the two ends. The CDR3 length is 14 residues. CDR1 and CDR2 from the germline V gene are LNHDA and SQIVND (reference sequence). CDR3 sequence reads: CASSTGADPNEQYF. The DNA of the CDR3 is TGTGCCAGTAGTACAGGGGCCGACCCAAACGAGCAGTACTTC.

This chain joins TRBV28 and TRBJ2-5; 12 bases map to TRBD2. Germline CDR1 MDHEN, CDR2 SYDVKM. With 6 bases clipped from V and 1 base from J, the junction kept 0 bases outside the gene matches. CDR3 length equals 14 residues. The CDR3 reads CASRTSGSQETQYF. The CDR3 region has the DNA TGTGCCAGCAGGACTAGCGGGAGCCAAGAGACCCAGTACTTC.

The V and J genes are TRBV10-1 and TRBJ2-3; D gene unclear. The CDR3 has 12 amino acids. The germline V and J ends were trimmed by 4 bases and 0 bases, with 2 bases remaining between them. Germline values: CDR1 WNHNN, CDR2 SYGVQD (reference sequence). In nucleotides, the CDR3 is TGCGCCAGCAGTGCGAGCACAGATACGCAGTATTTT. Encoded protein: CASSASTDTQYF.

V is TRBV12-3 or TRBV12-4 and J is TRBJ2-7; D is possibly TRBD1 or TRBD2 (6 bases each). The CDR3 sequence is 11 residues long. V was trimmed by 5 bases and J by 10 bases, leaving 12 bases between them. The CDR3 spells CASSKGGYQYF. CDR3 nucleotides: TGTGCCAGCAGTAAGGGGGGATATCAGTACTTC.

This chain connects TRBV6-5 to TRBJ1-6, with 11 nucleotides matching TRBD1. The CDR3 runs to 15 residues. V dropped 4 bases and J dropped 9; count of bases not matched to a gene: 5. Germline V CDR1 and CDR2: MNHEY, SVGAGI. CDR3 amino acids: CASSSGTGGRSPLHF. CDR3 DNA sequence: TGTGCCAGCAGTTCCGGGACAGGGGGTCGTTCACCCCTCCACTTT.

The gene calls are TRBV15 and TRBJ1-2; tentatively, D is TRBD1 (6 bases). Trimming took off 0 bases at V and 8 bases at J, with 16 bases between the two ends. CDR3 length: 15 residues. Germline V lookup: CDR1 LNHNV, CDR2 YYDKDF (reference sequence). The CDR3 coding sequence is TGTGCCACCAGCAGAGATGCCCGGGGGGCGCGGGGCTACACCTTC. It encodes CATSRDARGARGYTF. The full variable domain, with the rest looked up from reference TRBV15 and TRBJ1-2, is DAMVIQNPRYQVTQFGKPVTLSCSQTLNHNVMYWYQQKSSQAPKLLFHYYDKDFNNEADTPDNFQSRRPNTSFCFLDIRSPGLGDTAMYLCATSRDARGARGYTFGSGTRLTVV.